This section outlines one T cell receptor beta chain sequence together with its context. This record belongs to a study of beta chain features in type 1 diabetes. Over 95% purity was reached by all sorted populations. The authors reverse transcribed all of the isolated RNA, so sequencing captured expressed TCRB transcripts. Using immunoSEQ multiplex PCR, the repertoire was profiled, and TCRdb retains in-frame clones only, with some absent. The profile shows roughly 300,000 clones, 13% to 15% of them singletons. Trimming cost V 2 bases and J 4 bases, with 12 bases left between them. The germline V gene encodes CDR1 SGHAT and CDR2 FQNNGV. The CDR3 totals 15 residues.

The origin of this receptor is a man aged 25 to 40 in good health. The J gene is TRBJ1-3, the V gene TRBV11-2; D might be TRBD1 (6 bases). Sequencing used central memory CD4+ T cells from blood. This CDR3 reads CASSLLQGQGNTIYF. The CDR3 DNA reads TGTGCCAGCAGCTTATTACAAGGACAGGGAAACACCATATATTTT.